This TCR beta chain was identified in a study of glioma-infiltrating T cells. Notes on this clonotype: What it binds is not known. This may be a read error, as it is one base from a much larger clone.

The CDR3 totals 13 residues. Per the germline V gene, CDR1 is SNHLY and CDR2 is FYNNEI. Study-wide findings and caveats: Non-neoplastic patients had below-expected tissue-blood divergence, while all gliomas exceeded expectation. Very few CDR3 sequences were shared between tissue and blood.

TCR alpha and beta CDR3 regions were amplified from RNA using iRepertoire nested multiplex PCR. One-step reverse transcription and amplification started from around 100-400 ng of tissue mRNA or PBMC total RNA. TCRdb reanalysed the multiplex PCR reads using MiXCR and keeps one entry per CDR3 protein. This sample has some 160,000 distinct CDR3 sequences, with roughly 45% found just once. The chain recombines TRBV2 with TRBJ1-6; D is possibly TRBD1 (5 bases). Sequencing input: glioma tissue, nonneoplastic brain tissue, or PBMCs (not recorded which). The sequence derives from a human donor with low-grade glioma or glioblastoma, undergoing nonglioma brain surgery, or in good health (not recorded which). The CDR3 here is CASSESGDSPLRF. The CDR3 DNA reads as TGTGCCAGCAGTGAGTCGGGGGATTCACCCCTCCGCTTT.